Following are 21 T cell receptor beta chains from one sample sequenced in a study of PD-L1 blockade in urothelial cancer. This table comes from immunoSEQ multiplex PCR, and its TCRdb copy is limited to in-frame clones, with some not included. The sample lists around 130,000 clones, roughly 84% seen once, with around 3.2% in the top ten. Sample time point: pretreatment peripheral blood. Source: PBMCs, taken around atezolizumab (anti-PD-L1) treatment. Receptors originate from a man in his fifties or sixties with urothelial cancer.

The V gene is TRBV19, the J gene TRBJ1-1, with 9 nucleotides matching TRBD1. The CDR3 spans 15 residues. From germline, CDR1 is LNHDA and CDR2 SQIVND (reference sequence). V trimming: 4 bases; J trimming: 1 base; junction bases outside the gene matches: 4. In DNA form, the CDR3 reads TGTGCCAGTAGTACTCGGACAGGGGCGAACACTGAAGCTTTCTTT. This encodes CASSTRTGANTEAFF.

V and J are TRBV7-2 and TRBJ2-1, with 13 bases identical to TRBD2. This CDR3 comprises 15 residues. The V and J ends lost 1 base and 9 bases, in that order; junction bases with no gene match: 3. Per the germline V gene, CDR1 is SGHTA and CDR2 is FQGNSA. CDR3 DNA: TGTGCCAGCAGCTTAGGGACTAGCGGGAGAAGTGAGCAGTTCTTC. Residues: CASSLGTSGRSEQFF.

V is TRBV10-3 and J is TRBJ2-1; 12 positions match TRBD2. Germline-derived CDR1 and CDR2 are ENHRY and SYGVKD. J lost 7 bases, V lost 5 bases, and 6 bases had no gene match. This CDR3 region has 15 residues. The CDR3 DNA is TGTGCCATCAGTCCGACTAGCGGGAGTCGGAATGAGCAGTTCTTC. This sequence encodes CAISPTSGSRNEQFF.

This clone occurred a few times. J is TRBJ1-1 and V is TRBV5-5; TRBD1 agrees at 9 bases. V shed 5 bases and J 5 bases; nucleotides not matched to a gene: 7. The CDR3 totals 14 residues. Germline loops: CDR1 SGHKS, CDR2 YYEKEE (reference sequence). The CDR3 DNA sequence: TGTGCCAGCAGTACCGGGACAGGGAGGACTGAAGCTTTCTTT. This sequence encodes CASSTGTGRTEAFF.

This chain links TRBV18 with TRBJ2-1, with a tentative D call TRBD2 (6 bases). The V end lost 1 base, the J end lost 0 bases, and 13 bases lay between the germline ends. This CDR3 spans 17 amino acids. Germline V gene sequence: CDR1 KGHSH, CDR2 LQKENI. CDR3 residues: CASSPQAGRSSYNEQFF. The CDR3 nucleotides are TGTGCCAGCTCACCACAGGCGGGGCGGAGCTCCTACAATGAGCAGTTCTTC.

This chain joins TRBV5-8 and TRBJ1-5; possible D gene TRBD1, 6 bases. From germline, CDR1 is SGHTS and CDR2 YDEGEE. The CDR3 loop spans 15 amino acids. Between the trimmed V and J ends, which lost 4 bases and 4 bases, there was a span of 15 bases. CDR3 sequence: CASSGGKRLNQPQHF. In DNA, the CDR3 is TGTGCCAGCAGCGGGGGCAAAAGGCTTAATCAGCCCCAGCATTTT.

The chain combines TRBV5-4 with TRBJ1-6; D gene unclear. The CDR3 consists of 15 residues. Trimming removed 7 bases from V and 0 bases from J, with 11 bases in between. The V gene's germline CDR1 is SGHNT and CDR2 YYREEE (reference sequence). The CDR3 coding sequence is TGTGCCAGCCGCCCTGCGAGCTCCTATAATTCACCCCTCCACTTT. Translation: CASRPASSYNSPLHF.

V gene TRBV7-2 combines with J gene TRBJ2-7; 8 positions match TRBD2. CDR1 is SGHTA, CDR2 FQGNSA, per germline. After removal of 6 bases from V and 2 bases from J, the junction contained 15 bases not matched to a gene. The CDR3 loop spans 17 amino acids. CDR3 loop: CASRSLAGGGLAYEQYF. CDR3 in DNA: TGTGCCAGCAGATCCCTCGCGGGGGGCGGGTTAGCCTACGAGCAGTACTTC.

The chain recombines TRBV30 with TRBJ1-1; 7 positions match TRBD1. V shed 3 bases, J shed 6 bases, and the junction held 1 base outside the gene matches. CDR1 is GTSNPN, CDR2 SVGIG, per germline (reference sequence). This CDR3 contains 11 residues. CDR3: CAWRTGPEAFF. The CDR3 DNA follows: TGTGCCTGGAGGACAGGGCCTGAAGCTTTCTTT.

The chain links TRBV19 to TRBJ2-5, with 7 bases lining up with TRBD1. The germline CDR1 and CDR2 sequences are LNHDA and SQIVND (reference sequence). This CDR3 region has 14 residues. The J segment lost 4 bases and the V segment lost 9 bases, leaving 11 bases of the junction unmatched. In DNA, the CDR3 is TGTGCCAGCTCCGGGACAGCGGCAGGAGAGACCCAGTACTTC. Residues: CASSGTAAGETQYF.

This clone was observed a single time. The chain has TRBV28 and TRBJ2-1; 10 bases fit TRBD2. CDR3 length equals 15 residues. V lost 5 bases, J lost 7 bases, and 8 bases stayed unmatched. CDR1 and CDR2 (germline): MDHEN, SYDVKM. CDR3 loop: CASSLTSGDRNEQFF. DNA of the CDR3: TGTGCCAGCAGTCTAACTAGCGGGGATCGGAATGAGCAGTTCTTC. Full variable domain (remainder filled in from reference TRBV28 and TRBJ2-1): DVKVTQSSRYLVKRTGEKVFLECVQDMDHENMFWYRQDPGLGLRLIYFSYDVKMKEKGDIPEGYSVSREKKERFSLILESASTNQTSMYLCASSLTSGDRNEQFFGPGTRLTVL.

This rearrangement joins TRBV28 to TRBJ1-4; the D gene is possibly TRBD1 (6 bases). Germline CDR1 reads MDHEN; CDR2 reads SYDVKM. V shed 6 bases and J shed 2 bases, with 22 bases lying between them. The CDR3 loop spans 18 amino acids. The CDR3 nucleotides are TGTGCCAGCAGGCCCGTAGTCCCTGACAGGCGGACTAATGAAAAACTGTTTTTT. It codes for CASRPVVPDRRTNEKLFF.

The chain uses TRBV28 and TRBJ1-2; 8 bases line up with TRBD1. CDR1 MDHEN and CDR2 SYDVKM come from the germline V gene. Unmatched junction bases numbered 15, after V lost 6 bases and J lost 12 bases. This CDR3 contains 14 residues. The DNA for the CDR3 is TGTGCCAGCAGATCTGGGACAGGAGGAGTTAAGGACACCTTC. It yields the protein CASRSGTGGVKDTF.

The chain recombines TRBV12-5 with TRBJ1-1; the D is unclear. V shed 7 bases and J shed 6 bases, with 9 bases lying between them. CDR1 is LGHNT, CDR2 FRNRAP, per germline. The CDR3 extends over 11 amino acids. This chain's CDR3 is CASAEASEAFF. The CDR3 nucleotides are TGTGCTAGTGCCGAGGCCTCTGAAGCTTTCTTT. Using reference TRBV12-5 and TRBJ1-1 for the parts outside the CDR3, the full variable domain is DARVTQTPRHKVTEMGQEVTMRCQPILGHNTVFWYRQTMMQGLELLAYFRNRAPLDDSGMPKDRFSAEMPDATLATLKIQPSEPRDSAVYFCASAEASEAFFGQGTRLTVV.

The chain combines TRBV7-8 with TRBJ2-3, with D hard to call. The CDR3 covers 12 residues. Germline V CDR1 and CDR2: SGHVS, FQNEAQ. The ends were cut back, 2 bases at V and 6 bases at J, with 6 bases in the middle. CDR3 nucleotide sequence: TGTGCCAGCAGCTTACATGCGGATACGCAGTATTTT. Translation: CASSLHADTQYF.

The V and J genes are TRBV6-6 and TRBJ1-1, with D possibly matching TRBD1 (6 bases). Looked up from germline, CDR1 is MNHNY and CDR2 is SVGAGI (reference sequence). V shed 0 bases and J shed 5 bases, with 13 bases lying between them. The CDR3 totals 15 residues. This chain's CDR3 is CASSYSNQRGTEAFF. CDR3 nucleotides: TGTGCCAGCAGTTACTCGAACCAAAGGGGGACTGAAGCTTTCTTT.

This chain uses TRBV29-1 with TRBJ1-2, with 10 bases that match TRBD1. After removal of 7 bases from V and 8 bases from J, the junction contained 10 bases not matched to a gene. Germline values: CDR1 SQVTM, CDR2 ANQGSEA. This CDR3 is built from 13 residues. CDR3 bases: TGCAGCGCACAACCGGGACAGGGGAGAGGCTACACCTTC. This translates into CSAQPGQGRGYTF.

The V call is TRBV6-6, the J call TRBJ1-1, with 8 bases aligning to TRBD1. The V and J ends lost 5 bases and 9 bases, in that order; junction bases with no gene match: 5. The CDR3 consists of 12 residues. Germline V gives CDR1 MNHNY, CDR2 SVGAGI (reference sequence). The CDR3: CASSTGQGKAFF. DNA of the CDR3: TGTGCCAGCAGTACCGGACAGGGCAAAGCTTTCTTT.

The V and J genes are TRBV6-6 and TRBJ1-1; D is uncertain. In germline, CDR1 is MNHNY, CDR2 SVGAGI (reference sequence). Trimming removed 8 bases at V and 5 bases at J, with 12 bases between. CDR3 size: 12 residues. CDR3 region: CASLGIGTEAFF. DNA for the CDR3: TGTGCCAGCCTCGGGATTGGGACTGAAGCTTTCTTT.

This clone came up once. J is TRBJ2-1 and V is TRBV5-6, with 12 bases fitting TRBD2. Trimming at V came to 0 bases and at J to 8 bases, leaving 6 bases not matched to a gene. The germline V gene has CDR1 SGHDT and CDR2 YYEEEE. This CDR3 region has 16 residues. The DNA of the CDR3 is TGTGCCAGCAGCTTGGAGAGACTAGCGGGAGTCTATGAGCAGTTCTTC. This codes for CASSLERLAGVYEQFF.

The V gene is TRBV5-4, the J gene TRBJ1-2; perhaps TRBD1 as D (5 bases). Germline CDR1 reads SGHNT; CDR2 reads YYREEE (reference sequence). The CDR3 runs to 12 residues. V lost 10 bases, J lost 2 bases, and 12 bases lay in between. The CDR3 DNA reads TGTGCCGGGGGAGGAGGGAACTATGGCTACACCTTC. This sequence encodes CAGGGGNYGYTF.